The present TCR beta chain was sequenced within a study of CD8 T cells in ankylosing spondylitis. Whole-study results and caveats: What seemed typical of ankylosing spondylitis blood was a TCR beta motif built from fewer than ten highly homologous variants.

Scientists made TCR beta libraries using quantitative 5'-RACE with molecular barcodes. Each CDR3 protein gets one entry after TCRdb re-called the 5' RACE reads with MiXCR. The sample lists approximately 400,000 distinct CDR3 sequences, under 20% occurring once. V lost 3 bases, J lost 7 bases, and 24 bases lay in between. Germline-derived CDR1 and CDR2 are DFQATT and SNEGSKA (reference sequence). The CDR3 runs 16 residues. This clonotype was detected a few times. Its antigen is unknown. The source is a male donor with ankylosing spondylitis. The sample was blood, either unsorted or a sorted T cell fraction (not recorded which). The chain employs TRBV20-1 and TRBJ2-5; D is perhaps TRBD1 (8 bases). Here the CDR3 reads CSASSGTGGGLGTQYF. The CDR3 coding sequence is TGCAGTGCTAGCTCGGGCACAGGGGGGGGGCTCGGGACCCAGTACTTC.